The clone carrying this T cell receptor (beta chain) rates as medium-sized. Sequencing used immunoSEQ multiplex PCR; TCRdb keeps in-frame clones, though not all of them. In the table there are about 60,000 clones, more than 80% of which are singletons. This entry comes from a study of T cell responses to AZD1222 COVID-19 vaccine. CDR3 length equals 14 residues. V lost 3 bases to trimming and J lost 0 bases, with 9 bases between them. The germline V gene encodes CDR1 LGHDT and CDR2 YNNKEL (reference sequence). Specimen: peripheral blood, collected on day 0 of MenACWY control vaccination. The sequence came from an adult in good health. The chain combines TRBV3-1 (or the pseudogene TRBV3-2) with TRBJ2-7, with a weak D call TRBD2 (6 bases). CDR3 in DNA: TGTGCCAGCAGCCACAGGGACTTCTCCTACGAGCAGTACTTC. Translation gives CASSHRDFSYEQYF.